These 12 T cell receptor beta chains were all obtained from the same sample, sequenced in a study of T-cell reconstitution after alpha-beta-depleted transplantation in children. Unique molecular identifiers tagged the TCRbeta library. Using its own MiXCR run on the PCR reads, TCRdb lists one record per CDR3 protein. The sample lists about 200,000 distinct CDR3 sequences, under 8.5% occurring once. Source: PBMCs, taken before TCRalphabeta/CD19-depleted stem cell transplant. The receptor set was obtained from a boy younger than 10 with acute lymphoblastic leukemia, due to receive a stem cell transplant.

A word on this clonotype: Compared with germline, one end of the junction differs, possibly owing to a read error. This rearrangement joins TRBV7-2 to TRBJ2-1; possibly TRBD2 for D (6 bases). The germline CDR1 and CDR2 sequences are SGHTA and FQGNSA. This CDR3 has 12 amino acids. For the CDR3, the DNA is TGTGCCAGCAACACTGCCGGGCGCGGGAACTACTTC. Encoded protein: CASNTAGRGNYF.

This clonotype was observed at least ten times. The chain links TRBV7-6 to TRBJ2-1, with TRBD1 identical over 10 bases. The CDR3 sequence is 15 residues long. After removal of 2 bases from V and 6 bases from J, the junction contained 4 bases not matched to a gene. CDR1 is SGHVS and CDR2 is FNYEAQ in the germline V gene. CDR3 nucleotide sequence: TGTGCCAGCAGCTTAAGGACAGGGGGTCCCAATGAGCAGTTCTTC. This translates into CASSLRTGGPNEQFF.

This clonotype showed up many times. The chain has TRBV7-2 and TRBJ2-3, with TRBD1 matching 7 bases. The CDR3 runs to 16 residues. Germline values: CDR1 SGHTA, CDR2 FQGNSA. Trimming cost V 3 bases and J 5 bases; bases outside gene matches: 11. CDR3 in amino acids: CASSFTGQTHRDTQYF. The CDR3 region has the DNA TGTGCCAGCAGCTTCACGGGACAGACGCACCGAGATACGCAGTATTTT.

This clonotype was found many times. CDR3: CASSFLQGINEQFF. The DNA of the CDR3 is TGTGCCAGCAGTTTCTTACAGGGTATCAATGAGCAGTTCTTC. The chain carries TRBV28 and TRBJ2-1; D possibly corresponds to TRBD1 (6 bases). Germline CDR1 is MDHEN and CDR2 is SYDVKM. V was trimmed by 3 bases and J by 6 bases, leaving 12 bases between them. The CDR3 contains 14 residues. The whole variable domain, remainder taken from reference TRBV28 and TRBJ2-1, is DVKVTQSSRYLVKRTGEKVFLECVQDMDHENMFWYRQDPGLGLRLIYFSYDVKMKEKGDIPEGYSVSREKKERFSLILESASTNQTSMYLCASSFLQGINEQFFGPGTRLTVL.

This clonotype was counted many times. The chain couples TRBV12-3 or TRBV12-4 to TRBJ1-6; 11 bases are a match to TRBD1. V shed 6 bases and J 13 bases; nucleotides not matched to a gene: 8. The CDR3 runs to 14 residues. The CDR3 protein is CASSSPGTGGPLHF. The CDR3 DNA reads TGTGCCAGCAGCTCACCCGGGACAGGGGGTCCCCTCCACTTT.

The table lists this clonotype with many counts. CDR3 nucleotides: TGCAGTGCTGCTCGGAGCACAGATACGCAGTATTTT. It codes for CSAARSTDTQYF. The chain couples TRBV20-1 to TRBJ2-3; D not certain. Germline V gene data show CDR1 as DFQATT and CDR2 as SNEGSKA (reference sequence). This CDR3 has 12 amino acids. V was shortened by 5 bases and J by 0 bases, with 6 bases between the two germline ends.

The gene calls are TRBV7-9 and TRBJ2-5, with 9 bases aligning to TRBD2. Losses at the gene ends were 8 bases for V and 7 bases for J; bases not matched to a gene: 17. The CDR3 has 16 amino acids. Germline V gene sequence: CDR1 SEHNR, CDR2 FQNEAQ (reference sequence). The CDR3: CASEGGSGGPAGTQYF. CDR3 bases: TGTGCCAGCGAGGGAGGTAGCGGGGGACCGGCGGGGACCCAGTACTTC.

This clonotype was recorded many times. The rearrangement links TRBV7-9 to TRBJ2-1; no clear D. CDR1 SEHNR and CDR2 FQNEAQ come from the germline V gene (reference sequence). V lost 5 bases, J lost 9 bases, and 8 bases lay in between. The CDR3 extends over 11 amino acids. CDR3 protein: CASSDDGEQFF. Here the CDR3 DNA reads TGTGCCAGCAGCGATGATGGTGAGCAGTTCTTC.

This clonotype was seen ten or more times. The chain is built from TRBV24-1 and TRBJ2-1; 9 bases fit TRBD1. Losses at the gene ends were 5 bases for V and 7 bases for J; bases not matched to a gene: 8. Germline V gives CDR1 KGHDR, CDR2 SFDVKD. The CDR3 consists of 15 residues. The CDR3 spells CATSVPGTGWNEQFF. The CDR3 nucleotides are TGTGCCACCAGTGTCCCCGGGACAGGGTGGAATGAGCAGTTCTTC.

At least ten counts were recorded for this clonotype. The chain links TRBV7-2 to TRBJ2-1; unclear D gene. Germline loops: CDR1 SGHTA, CDR2 FQGNSA. V lost 2 bases, J lost 3 bases, and 2 bases lay in between. CDR3 length equals 12 residues. CDR3 sequence (DNA): TGTGCCAGCAGCTTAAACTACAATGAGCAGTTCTTC. Encoded protein: CASSLNYNEQFF.

The CDR3, as DNA: TGCAGTGCCCTCCCAGCGGGGGGGCCCGCAGATACGCAGTATTTT. As protein: CSALPAGGPADTQYF. The gene calls are TRBV20-1 and TRBJ2-3; 10 bases agree with TRBD2. The CDR3 runs to 15 residues. The V gene's germline CDR1 is DFQATT and CDR2 SNEGSKA (reference sequence). The trim removed 6 bases at V and 4 bases at J, leaving 10 bases unmatched.

This clonotype was seen more than once but under ten times. This chain uses TRBV30 with TRBJ2-3; tentative D call: TRBD2 (7 bases). Trimming left V 4 bases short and J 8 bases short, with 19 bases between. Germline V CDR1 and CDR2: GTSNPN, SVGIG (reference sequence). The CDR3 extends over 14 amino acids. As DNA, the CDR3 is TGTGCCTGGATAGGGGGGGCGGGCGAAGGTACGCAGTATTTT. Protein product: CAWIGGAGEGTQYF.